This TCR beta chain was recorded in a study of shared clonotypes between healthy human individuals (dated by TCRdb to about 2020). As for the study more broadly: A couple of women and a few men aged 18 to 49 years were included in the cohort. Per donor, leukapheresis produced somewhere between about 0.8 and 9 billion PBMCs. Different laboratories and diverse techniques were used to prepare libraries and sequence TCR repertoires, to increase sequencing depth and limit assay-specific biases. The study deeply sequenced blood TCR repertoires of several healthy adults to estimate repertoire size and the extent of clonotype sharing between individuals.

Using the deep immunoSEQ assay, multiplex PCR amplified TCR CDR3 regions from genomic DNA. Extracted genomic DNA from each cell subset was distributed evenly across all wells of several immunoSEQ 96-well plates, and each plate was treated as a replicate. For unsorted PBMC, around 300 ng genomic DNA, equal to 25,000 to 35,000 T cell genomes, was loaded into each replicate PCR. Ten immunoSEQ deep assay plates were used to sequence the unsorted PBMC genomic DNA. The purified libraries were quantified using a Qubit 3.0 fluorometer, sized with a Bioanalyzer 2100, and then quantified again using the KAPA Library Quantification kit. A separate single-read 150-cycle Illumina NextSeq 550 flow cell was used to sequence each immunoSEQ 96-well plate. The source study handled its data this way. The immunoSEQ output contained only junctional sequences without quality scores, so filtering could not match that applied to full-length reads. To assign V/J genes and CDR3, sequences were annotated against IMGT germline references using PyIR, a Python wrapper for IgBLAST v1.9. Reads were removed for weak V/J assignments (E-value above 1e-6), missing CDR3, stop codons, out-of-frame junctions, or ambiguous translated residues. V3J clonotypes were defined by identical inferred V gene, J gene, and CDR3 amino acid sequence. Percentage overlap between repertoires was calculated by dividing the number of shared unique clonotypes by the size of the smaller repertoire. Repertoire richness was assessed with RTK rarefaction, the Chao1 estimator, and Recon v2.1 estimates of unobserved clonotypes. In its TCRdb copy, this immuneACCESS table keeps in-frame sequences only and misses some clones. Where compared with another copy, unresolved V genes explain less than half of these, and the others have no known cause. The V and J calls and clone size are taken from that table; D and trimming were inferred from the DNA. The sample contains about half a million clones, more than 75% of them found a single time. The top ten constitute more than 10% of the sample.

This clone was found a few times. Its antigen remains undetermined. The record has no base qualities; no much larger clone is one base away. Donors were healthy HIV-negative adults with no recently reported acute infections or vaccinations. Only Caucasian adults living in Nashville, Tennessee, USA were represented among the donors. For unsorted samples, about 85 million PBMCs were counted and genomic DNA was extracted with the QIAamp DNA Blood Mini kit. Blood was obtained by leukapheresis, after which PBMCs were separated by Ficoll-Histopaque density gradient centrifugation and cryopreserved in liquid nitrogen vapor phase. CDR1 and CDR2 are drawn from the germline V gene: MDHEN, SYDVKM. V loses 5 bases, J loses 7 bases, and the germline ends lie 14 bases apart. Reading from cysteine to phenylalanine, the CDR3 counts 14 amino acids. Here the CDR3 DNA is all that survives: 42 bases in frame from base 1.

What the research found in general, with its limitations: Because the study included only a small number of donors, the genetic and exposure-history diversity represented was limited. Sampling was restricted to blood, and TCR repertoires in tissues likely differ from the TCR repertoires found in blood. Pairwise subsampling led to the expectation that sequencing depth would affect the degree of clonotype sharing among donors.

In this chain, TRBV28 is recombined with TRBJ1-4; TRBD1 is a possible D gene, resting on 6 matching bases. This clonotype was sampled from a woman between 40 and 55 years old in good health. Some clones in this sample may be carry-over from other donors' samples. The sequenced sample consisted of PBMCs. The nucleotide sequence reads TGTGCCAGCAGTCAGGGGTCGGCCAGTGAAAAACTGTTTTTT. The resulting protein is CASSQGSASEKLFF.